This passage covers 32 T cell receptor beta chains from one sample sequenced in a study of blood T cell repertoires in COVID-19 (dated by TCRdb to the early 2020s). Library preparation was by the immunoSEQ multiplex PCR assay. TCRdb provides this immuneACCESS table in a form limited to in-frame rearrangements. Some clones are lacking; in checked studies, under half of them reflect an unresolved V gene, and why the rest are absent is not known. Counted in this sample were around 120,000 clones; about 89% of them appeared once. Roughly 29% of the sample goes to the ten largest clones. Input material: peripheral blood. The receptor source for this set is a woman aged 70-85 years with acute or convalescent COVID-19.

The chain has TRBV28 and TRBJ1-5, with D perhaps TRBD1 (6 bases). Germline V gives CDR1 MDHEN, CDR2 SYDVKM. The CDR3 sequence is 15 residues long. The V gene lost 7 bases and the J gene lost 0 bases, with 13 bases spanning the gap. The CDR3 loop reads CASKMQGISNQPQHF. CDR3 DNA: TGTGCCAGCAAGATGCAGGGGATTAGCAATCAGCCCCAGCATTTT.

The chain links TRBV10-1 to TRBJ2-7, with 7 nucleotides matching TRBD1. The CDR3 has 13 amino acids. Per germline, CDR1 WNHNN and CDR2 SYGVQD (reference sequence). V lost 6 bases and J lost 2; bases outside the gene matches: 4. The CDR3 nucleotides read TGCGCCAGCAGCGGACAGGCGCCCTACGAGCAGTACTTC. Its protein product is CASSGQAPYEQYF.

The chain joins TRBV5-1 to TRBJ1-2, with D possibly TRBD1 on 6 matching bases. The V and J ends lost 2 bases and 0 bases respectively, with 11 bases between them. This CDR3 comprises 15 residues. Germline lookup yields CDR1 SGHRS and CDR2 YFSETQ. The DNA for the CDR3 is TGCGCCAGCAGCTTAGACAGGCTAGCTAACTATGGCTACACCTTC. Translated: CASSLDRLANYGYTF.

The rearrangement joins TRBV19 to TRBJ2-2; D is ambiguous. Germline V gives CDR1 LNHDA, CDR2 SQIVND (reference sequence). The CDR3 covers 14 residues. Trimming cost V 5 bases and J 3 bases, with 10 bases left between them. The CDR3 DNA is TGTGCCAGTAGTCCACCCCGGGACACCGGGGAGCTGTTTTTT. It translates to CASSPPRDTGELFF.

The chain carries TRBV4-2 and TRBJ1-2, with 9 nucleotides matching TRBD1. Germline values: CDR1 LGHNA, CDR2 YNFKEQ. The J segment lost 6 bases and the V segment lost 3 bases, leaving 11 bases of the junction unmatched. This CDR3 comprises 16 residues. CDR3 bases: TGTGCCAGCAGCCAGATACAGGGGGCAGGGCCGAATGGCTACACCTTC. This sequence encodes CASSQIQGAGPNGYTF.

The V and J genes are TRBV6-5 and TRBJ1-1; D is uncertain. The CDR3 contains 14 residues. From germline, CDR1 is MNHEY and CDR2 SVGAGI. V was trimmed by 5 bases and J by 3 bases, leaving 13 bases between them. The CDR3, as DNA: TGTGCCAGCAGTCTTACTCAGAGGGACACTGAAGCTTTCTTT. This translates into CASSLTQRDTEAFF.

This chain connects TRBV7-2 to TRBJ2-3; D is perhaps TRBD2 (6 bases). Germline V gives CDR1 SGHTA, CDR2 FQGNSA. The CDR3 runs 14 residues. V lost 5 bases to trimming and J lost 2 bases, with 11 bases between them. For the CDR3, the DNA is TGTGCCAGCAGCCCCCGACTAGTCACAGATACGCAGTATTTT. Translating gives CASSPRLVTDTQYF.

V gene TRBV19 combines with J gene TRBJ2-5; D is perhaps TRBD2 (7 bases). This CDR3 spans 14 amino acids. Trimming shortened V by 3 bases and J by 5 bases, and 13 bases separated the two germline ends. Germline loops: CDR1 LNHDA, CDR2 SQIVND (reference sequence). The CDR3 bases are TGTGCCAGTAGTATTTTAGGGGGGGCCGAGACCCAGTACTTC. Translating gives CASSILGGAETQYF.

The chain has TRBV28 and TRBJ1-2; a possible D gene is TRBD1 (6 bases). The ends were cut back, 10 bases at V and 4 bases at J, with 13 bases in the middle. The CDR3 loop spans 12 amino acids. Germline V gives CDR1 MDHEN, CDR2 SYDVKM. CDR3 nucleotide sequence: TGTGCCACCAACGGACAGATCTATGGCTACACCTTC. This codes for CATNGQIYGYTF.

V and J are TRBV5-4 and TRBJ2-7, with TRBD1 identical over 7 bases. The CDR3 sequence is 13 residues long. The V and J ends lost 3 bases and 1 base, in that order; junction bases with no gene match: 1. Germline V CDR1 and CDR2: SGHNT, YYREEE (reference sequence). The CDR3 spells CASSSGQSYEQYF. The CDR3 nucleotides are TGTGCCAGCAGCTCGGGACAGTCCTACGAGCAGTACTTC. Filled out from reference TRBV5-4 and TRBJ2-7, the complete variable domain reads ETGVTQSPTHLIKTRGQQVTLRCSSQSGHNTVSWYQQALGQGPQFIFQYYREEENGRGNFPPRFSGLQFPNYSSELNVNALELDDSALYLCASSSGQSYEQYFGPGTRLTVT.

The CDR3 here is CASSEVKNTEAFF. CDR3 in DNA: TGTGCCAGCAGTGAAGTAAAGAACACTGAAGCTTTCTTT. This chain connects TRBV2 to TRBJ1-1; D is ambiguous. The CDR3 is 13 residues long. Per germline, CDR1 SNHLY and CDR2 FYNNEI. V lost 1 base, J lost 1 base, and 4 bases lay in between.

This sequence joins TRBV2 and TRBJ2-5; no reliable D call. CDR3 length: 13 amino acids. Trimming removed 8 bases from V and 1 base from J, with 11 bases in between. Germline-derived CDR1 and CDR2 are SNHLY and FYNNEI. CDR3: CASGPDTQETQYF. The CDR3 DNA is TGTGCCAGCGGCCCAGATACCCAAGAGACCCAGTACTTC.

The chain employs TRBV28 and TRBJ2-7; 9 nucleotides match TRBD1. The V gene's germline CDR1 is MDHEN and CDR2 SYDVKM. The CDR3 covers 16 residues. Losses at the gene ends were 2 bases for V and 2 bases for J; bases not matched to a gene: 7. CDR3 DNA sequence: TGTGCCAGCAGTTTAGTAGGGACAGGGAAGACCTACGAGCAGTACTTC. This sequence encodes CASSLVGTGKTYEQYF.

V is TRBV19 and J is TRBJ2-3; 7 nucleotides align to TRBD1. The V gene end was trimmed by 6 bases and the J gene end by 0 bases; junction bases not matched to a gene: 6. The CDR3 extends over 15 amino acids. The germline V gene encodes CDR1 LNHDA and CDR2 SQIVND (reference sequence). The CDR3 bases are TGTGCCAGTAGGAACAGGGGCCTTAGCACAGATACGCAGTATTTT. Its protein product is CASRNRGLSTDTQYF.

The V call is TRBV27, the J call TRBJ2-3; weak D call: TRBD2 (5 bases). The CDR3 extends over 15 amino acids. CDR1 is MNHEY, CDR2 SMNVEV, per germline (reference sequence). The V end lost 5 bases, the J end lost 4 bases, and 16 bases lay between the germline ends. The CDR3: CASSLDYLRADTQYF. CDR3 bases: TGTGCCAGCAGTCTAGACTACCTTCGTGCAGATACGCAGTATTTT.

The V gene is TRBV6-6, the J gene TRBJ2-1; D uncertain. The CDR3 sequence is 11 residues long. CDR1 is MNHNY, CDR2 SVGAGI, per germline (reference sequence). V was cut by 5 bases and J by 12 bases, with 11 bases left in between. The CDR3 sequence: CASSPGLWQFF. For the CDR3, the DNA is TGTGCCAGCAGTCCTGGGCTTTGGCAGTTCTTC.

The chain employs TRBV6-5 and TRBJ2-2; a possible D gene is TRBD2 (6 bases). CDR3 size: 13 residues. Between the trimmed V and J ends, which lost 6 bases and 4 bases, there was a span of 9 bases. CDR1 is MNHEY and CDR2 is SVGAGI in the germline V gene. For the CDR3, the DNA is TGTGCCAGCAGGAGGGGACTCACCGGGGAGCTGTTTTTT. This codes for CASRRGLTGELFF.

The chain employs TRBV5-1 and TRBJ2-7, with TRBD1 as a possible D gene (5 bases). Germline V lookup: CDR1 SGHRS, CDR2 YFSETQ. The V gene lost 0 bases and the J gene lost 3 bases, with 7 bases spanning the gap. The CDR3 runs 13 residues. Here the CDR3 reads CASSLAQVYEQYF. CDR3 nucleotide sequence: TGCGCCAGCAGCTTGGCACAGGTCTACGAGCAGTACTTC. Full variable domain (remainder filled in from reference TRBV5-1 and TRBJ2-7): KAGVTQTPRYLIKTRGQQVTLSCSPISGHRSVSWYQQTPGQGLQFLFEYFSETQRNKGNFPGRFSGRQFSNSRSEMNVSTLELGDSALYLCASSLAQVYEQYFGPGTRLTVT.

The chain uses TRBV6-2 or TRBV6-3 and TRBJ2-7; 7 positions match TRBD1. The CDR3 is 14 residues long. Germline V gene lookup returns CDR1 MNHEY and CDR2 SVGEGT. J lost 0 bases, V lost 5 bases, and 4 bases had no gene match. In DNA, the CDR3 is TGTGCCAGCAGTGGACAGGAAAGCTCCTACGAGCAGTACTTC. It yields the protein CASSGQESSYEQYF.

This chain's CDR3 is CASSPGLSGNTIYF. CDR3 bases: TGTGCCAGCAGTCCAGGGCTCTCTGGAAACACCATATATTTT. This chain connects TRBV28 to TRBJ1-3, with a possible D match to TRBD1 (5 bases). This CDR3 contains 14 residues. Trimming shortened V by 5 bases and J by 0 bases, and 8 bases separated the two germline ends. Germline V CDR1 and CDR2: MDHEN, SYDVKM.

The rearrangement links TRBV27 to TRBJ2-6, with 10 bases fitting TRBD1. The CDR3 runs 18 residues. The germline V gene has CDR1 MNHEY and CDR2 SMNVEV (reference sequence). The J segment lost 4 bases and the V segment lost 3 bases, leaving 9 bases of the junction unmatched. DNA of the CDR3: TGTGCCAGCAGTTTTAACCGGGACAGGGGATTGGGGGCCAACGTCCTGACTTTC. Its protein product is CASSFNRDRGLGANVLTF.

The V gene is TRBV29-1, the J gene TRBJ1-4; 7 bases agree with TRBD1. V lost 5 bases, J lost 8 bases, and 8 bases stayed unmatched. The CDR3 has 13 amino acids. The germline V gene encodes CDR1 SQVTM and CDR2 ANQGSEA. The CDR3 sequence is CSVREQGGEKLFF. The CDR3 DNA reads TGCAGCGTTAGGGAGCAGGGGGGAGAAAAACTGTTTTTT.

The rearrangement links TRBV19 to TRBJ2-1, with 11 bases aligning to TRBD1. The length of the CDR3 is 15 residues. Germline lookup yields CDR1 LNHDA and CDR2 SQIVND (reference sequence). V dropped 7 bases and J dropped 6; count of bases not matched to a gene: 8. The CDR3 DNA reads TGTGCCAGTACCCCCGGGACAGGGGGATTCAATGAGCAGTTCTTC. Translating it yields CASTPGTGGFNEQFF.

The V and J genes are TRBV28 and TRBJ1-2; unclear D gene. V lost 5 bases and J 4 bases, leaving 8 bases between the germline ends. The germline CDR1 and CDR2 sequences are MDHEN and SYDVKM. The CDR3 contains 12 residues. The chain's CDR3 is CASSTAFYGYTF. CDR3 nucleotide sequence: TGTGCCAGCAGTACAGCTTTCTATGGCTACACCTTC.

The J gene is TRBJ2-7, the V gene TRBV3-1 (or the pseudogene TRBV3-2); D call uncertain. V gave up 4 bases and J gave up 5 bases, with 15 bases separating them. The CDR3 loop spans 14 amino acids. Looked up from germline, CDR1 is LGHDT and CDR2 is YNNKEL (reference sequence). Here the CDR3 DNA reads TGTGCCAGCAGCCCGGTGGCATGGGCCAACGAGCAGTACTTC. It is translated as CASSPVAWANEQYF.

The rearrangement uses TRBV18 and TRBJ1-6, with unresolved D. This CDR3 region has 15 residues. Germline CDR1 reads KGHSH; CDR2 reads LQKENI. Trimming took off 2 bases at V and 0 bases at J, with 5 bases between the two ends. CDR3 residues: CASSPSVSYNSPLHF. CDR3 DNA: TGTGCCAGCTCACCATCAGTCTCCTATAATTCACCCCTCCACTTT.

This clone was seen a single time. At one of its ends the junction is not consistent with the germline gene, which may arise from a read error. V usage is TRBV30 and J usage is TRBJ1-3; TRBD1 is a possible D gene (6 bases). From germline, CDR1 is GTSNPN and CDR2 SVGIG (reference sequence). The CDR3 is 10 amino acids. CDR3 nucleotide sequence: TGTGCCTGCTGCGGATCGACAGGCCATTTT. This gives the protein CACCGSTGHF.

The V call is TRBV19, the J call TRBJ1-4; D is perhaps TRBD1 (5 bases). Trimming left V 6 bases short and J 4 bases short, with 12 bases between. CDR3 size: 14 residues. The germline gives CDR1 LNHDA, CDR2 SQIVND (reference sequence). CDR3 residues: CASRTQGRNEKLFF. The CDR3 DNA sequence: TGTGCCAGTAGGACCCAGGGCCGTAATGAAAAACTGTTTTTT.

The chain joins TRBV19 to TRBJ2-1; TRBD2 matches 8 bases. Germline values: CDR1 LNHDA, CDR2 SQIVND (reference sequence). V shed 7 bases, J shed 7 bases, and the junction held 18 bases outside the gene matches. CDR3 length equals 17 residues. In DNA, the CDR3 is TGTGCCAGTATCCAGCATGGGTTGGGGACTAGAGTTAATGAGCAGTTCTTC. This translates into CASIQHGLGTRVNEQFF.

V is TRBV18 and J is TRBJ1-2; a weak D match, TRBD1 (5 bases). This CDR3 comprises 13 residues. The germline V gene encodes CDR1 KGHSH and CDR2 LQKENI. Trimming left V 2 bases short and J 3 bases short, with 7 bases between. The CDR3 region has the DNA TGTGCCAGCTCACCAATAGGGGACTATGGCTACACCTTC. Translation: CASSPIGDYGYTF. Drawing the rest from reference TRBV18 and TRBJ1-2, the complete variable domain is NAGVMQNPRHLVRRRGQEARLRCSPMKGHSHVYWYRQLPEEGLKFMVYLQKENIIDESGMPKERFSAEFPKEGPSILRIQQVVRGDSAAYFCASSPIGDYGYTFGSGTRLTVV.

The chain recombines TRBV7-3 with TRBJ2-5; D might be TRBD2 (7 bases). Trimming stripped 1 base from V and 4 bases from J, with 13 bases between. CDR1 SGHTA and CDR2 FQGTGA come from the germline V gene. The CDR3 has 15 amino acids. The CDR3 nucleotides are TGTGCCAGCAGCTTAAATATGGGGGGGCTAGAGACCCAGTACTTC. This encodes CASSLNMGGLETQYF.

DNA of the CDR3: TGTGCCATCGGGAACAGGGGCGATGAGCAGTTCTTC. It specifies CAIGNRGDEQFF. The rearrangement links TRBV10-3 to TRBJ2-1; 7 bases are shared with TRBD1. V lost 8 bases, J lost 8 bases, and 6 bases stayed unmatched. Germline lookup yields CDR1 ENHRY and CDR2 SYGVKD. This CDR3 contains 12 residues.